The entry below describes one TCR beta chain. Its antigen is currently unknown. The data belong to a study of OX40 agonist ivuxolimab in advanced cancers. General study results and limits: Compared with CD4+, CD8+ T cells on average had more expanded clones.

With V trimmed by 4 bases and J by 4 bases, 8 bases remained unmatched. The CDR3 is 17 amino acids. Germline CDR1 and CDR2: SGHDN and FVKESK. The data were produced by immunoSEQ multiplex PCR, yet TCRdb's version contains in-frame clones alone and is incomplete. The profile shows about 35,000 clones, roughly 89% of them singletons. The specimen was CD4+ or CD8+ T cells sorted from blood, collected in a trial of the OX40 agonist ivuxolimab. The TCR sequence derives from an adult with an advanced solid tumor such as melanoma, head and neck, liver or kidney cancer. J is TRBJ2-1 and V is TRBV14, with 12 bases that match TRBD2. The CDR3 here is CASSRWTSGERYNEQFF. In DNA, the CDR3 is TGTGCCAGCAGCCGTTGGACTAGCGGGGAGCGTTACAATGAGCAGTTCTTC.